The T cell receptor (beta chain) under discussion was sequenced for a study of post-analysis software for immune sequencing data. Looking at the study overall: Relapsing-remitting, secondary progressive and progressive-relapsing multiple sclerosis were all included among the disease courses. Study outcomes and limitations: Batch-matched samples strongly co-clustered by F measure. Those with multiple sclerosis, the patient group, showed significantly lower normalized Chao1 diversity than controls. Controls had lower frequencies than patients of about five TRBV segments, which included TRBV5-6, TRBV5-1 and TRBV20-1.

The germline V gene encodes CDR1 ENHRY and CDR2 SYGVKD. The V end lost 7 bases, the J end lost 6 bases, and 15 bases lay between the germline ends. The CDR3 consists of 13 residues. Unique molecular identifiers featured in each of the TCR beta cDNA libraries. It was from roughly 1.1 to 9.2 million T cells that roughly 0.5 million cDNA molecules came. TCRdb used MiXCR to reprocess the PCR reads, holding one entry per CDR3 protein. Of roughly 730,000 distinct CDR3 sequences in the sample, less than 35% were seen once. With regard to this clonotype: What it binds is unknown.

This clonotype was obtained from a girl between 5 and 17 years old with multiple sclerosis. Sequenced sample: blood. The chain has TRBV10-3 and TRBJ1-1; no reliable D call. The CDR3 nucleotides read TGTGCCATCAAGGCAGCCCCAATAGCTGAAGCTTTCTTT. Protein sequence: CAIKAAPIAEAFF.